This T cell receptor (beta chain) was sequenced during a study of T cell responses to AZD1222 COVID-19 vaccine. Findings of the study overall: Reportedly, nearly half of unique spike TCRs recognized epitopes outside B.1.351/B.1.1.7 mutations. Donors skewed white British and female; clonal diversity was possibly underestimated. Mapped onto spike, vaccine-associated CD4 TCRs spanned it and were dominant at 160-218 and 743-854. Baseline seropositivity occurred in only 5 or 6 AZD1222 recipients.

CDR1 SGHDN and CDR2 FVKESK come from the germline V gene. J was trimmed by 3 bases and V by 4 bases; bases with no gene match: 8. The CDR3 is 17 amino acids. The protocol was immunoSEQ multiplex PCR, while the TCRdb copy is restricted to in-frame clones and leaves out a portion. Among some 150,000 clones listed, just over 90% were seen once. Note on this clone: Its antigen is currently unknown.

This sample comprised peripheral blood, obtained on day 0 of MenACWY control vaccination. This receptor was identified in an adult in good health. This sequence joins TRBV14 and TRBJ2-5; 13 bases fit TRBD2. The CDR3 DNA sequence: TGTGCCAGCAGCCCTTTCGCCGGGACTAGCGGGGAAGAGACCCAGTACTTC. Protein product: CASSPFAGTSGEETQYF.